This entry features one T cell receptor beta chain sequence. The data stem from a study of blood T cell repertoires in COVID-19. TCRdb's table, derived via immunoSEQ multiplex PCR, lists solely in-frame clones and lacks some. The sample includes 200,000 to 250,000 clones, around 90% seen only once; the top ten take less than 3%. The sequencing input was peripheral blood. The clonotype comes from a man in his thirties or forties with COVID-19, enrolled during active disease.

The CDR3 sequence is CASSGTSGRAQYF. The CDR3 bases are TGTGCCAGCTCCGGGACTAGCGGGAGAGCGCAGTATTTT. The chain employs TRBV6-5 and TRBJ2-3, with 14 positions matching TRBD2. The CDR3 runs 13 residues. Trimming removed 8 bases from V and 10 bases from J; junction bases left unmatched: 5. The germline gives CDR1 MNHEY, CDR2 SVGAGI.